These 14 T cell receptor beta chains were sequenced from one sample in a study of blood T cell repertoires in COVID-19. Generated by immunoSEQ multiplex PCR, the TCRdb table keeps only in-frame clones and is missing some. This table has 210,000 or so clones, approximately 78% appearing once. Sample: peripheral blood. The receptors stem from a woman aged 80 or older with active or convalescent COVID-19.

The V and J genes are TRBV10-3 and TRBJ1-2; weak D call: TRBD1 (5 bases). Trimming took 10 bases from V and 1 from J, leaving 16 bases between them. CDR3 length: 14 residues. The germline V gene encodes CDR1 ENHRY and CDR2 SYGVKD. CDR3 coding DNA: TGTGCCACCACAGACAGTAAAAGTAACTATGGCTACACCTTC. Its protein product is CATTDSKSNYGYTF.

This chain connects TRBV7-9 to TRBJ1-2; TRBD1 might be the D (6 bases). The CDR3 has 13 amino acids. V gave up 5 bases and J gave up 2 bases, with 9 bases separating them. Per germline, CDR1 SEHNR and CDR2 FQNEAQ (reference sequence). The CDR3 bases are TGTGCCAGCAGCACCGGGACAAACTATGGCTACACCTTC. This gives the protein CASSTGTNYGYTF. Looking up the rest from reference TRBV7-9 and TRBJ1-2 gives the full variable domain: DTGVSQNPRHKITKRGQNVTFRCDPISEHNRLYWYRQTLGQGPEFLTYFQNEAQLEKSRLLSDRFSAERPKGSFSTLEIQRTEQGDSAMYLCASSTGTNYGYTFGSGTRLTVV.

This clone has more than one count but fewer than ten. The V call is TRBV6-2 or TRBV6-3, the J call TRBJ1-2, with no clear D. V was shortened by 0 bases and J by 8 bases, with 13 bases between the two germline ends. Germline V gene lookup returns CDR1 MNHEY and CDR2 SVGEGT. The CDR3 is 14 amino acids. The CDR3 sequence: CASSYSVQGGGYTF. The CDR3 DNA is TGTGCCAGCAGTTACTCAGTACAAGGAGGCGGCTACACCTTC.

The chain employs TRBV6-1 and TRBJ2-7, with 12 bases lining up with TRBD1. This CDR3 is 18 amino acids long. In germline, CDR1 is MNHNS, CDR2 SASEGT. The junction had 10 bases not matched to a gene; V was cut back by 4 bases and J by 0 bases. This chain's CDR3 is CASSVGTGGGKNSYEQYF. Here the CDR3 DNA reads TGTGCCAGCAGTGTAGGGACAGGGGGCGGGAAGAACTCCTACGAGCAGTACTTC.

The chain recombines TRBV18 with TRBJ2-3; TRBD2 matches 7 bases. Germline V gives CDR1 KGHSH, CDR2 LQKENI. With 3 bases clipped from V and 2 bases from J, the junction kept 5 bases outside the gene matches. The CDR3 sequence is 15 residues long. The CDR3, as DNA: TGTGCCAGCTCACCGTCGGGGGGTAACACAGATACGCAGTATTTT. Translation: CASSPSGGNTDTQYF.

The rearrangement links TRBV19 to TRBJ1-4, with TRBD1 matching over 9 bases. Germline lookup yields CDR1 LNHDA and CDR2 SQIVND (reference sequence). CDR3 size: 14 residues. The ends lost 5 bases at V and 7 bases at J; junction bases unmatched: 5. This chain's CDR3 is CASSWDRVGEKLFF. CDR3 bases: TGTGCCAGTAGTTGGGACAGGGTTGGTGAAAAACTGTTTTTT.

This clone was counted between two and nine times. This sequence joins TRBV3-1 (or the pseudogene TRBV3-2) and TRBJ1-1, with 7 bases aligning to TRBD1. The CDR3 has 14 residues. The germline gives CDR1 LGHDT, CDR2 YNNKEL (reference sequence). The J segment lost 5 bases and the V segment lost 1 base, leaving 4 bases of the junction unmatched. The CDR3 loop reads CASSQVSGGTEAFF. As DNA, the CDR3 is TGTGCCAGCAGCCAAGTCTCAGGGGGAACTGAAGCTTTCTTT.

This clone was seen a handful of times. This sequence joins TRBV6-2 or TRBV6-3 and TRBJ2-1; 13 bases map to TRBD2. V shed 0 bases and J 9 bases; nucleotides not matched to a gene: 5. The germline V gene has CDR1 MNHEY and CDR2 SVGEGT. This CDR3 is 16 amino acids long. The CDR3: CASSYSTLAGGVEQFF. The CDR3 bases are TGTGCCAGCAGTTACTCGACACTAGCGGGGGGGGTTGAGCAGTTCTTC.

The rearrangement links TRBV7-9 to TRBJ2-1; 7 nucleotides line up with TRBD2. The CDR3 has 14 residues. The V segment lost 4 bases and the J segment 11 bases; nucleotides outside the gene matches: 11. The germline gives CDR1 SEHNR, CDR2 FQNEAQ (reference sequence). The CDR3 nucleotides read TGTGCCAGCAGCTCAGCGGGGAAGAGCGGCAAGCAGTTCTTC. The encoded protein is CASSSAGKSGKQFF.

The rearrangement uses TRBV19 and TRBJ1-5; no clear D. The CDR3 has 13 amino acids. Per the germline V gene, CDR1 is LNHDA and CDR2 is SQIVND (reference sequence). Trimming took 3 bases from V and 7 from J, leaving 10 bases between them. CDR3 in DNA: TGTGCCAGTAGTATCCGCTTAAGCCAGCCCCAGCATTTT. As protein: CASSIRLSQPQHF.

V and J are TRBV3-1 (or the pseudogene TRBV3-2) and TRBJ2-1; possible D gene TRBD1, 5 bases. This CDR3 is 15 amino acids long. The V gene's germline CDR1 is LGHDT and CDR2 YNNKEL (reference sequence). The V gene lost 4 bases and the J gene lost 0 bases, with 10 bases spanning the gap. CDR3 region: CASSPLGASYNEQFF. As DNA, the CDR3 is TGTGCCAGCAGCCCTTTAGGGGCCTCCTACAATGAGCAGTTCTTC.

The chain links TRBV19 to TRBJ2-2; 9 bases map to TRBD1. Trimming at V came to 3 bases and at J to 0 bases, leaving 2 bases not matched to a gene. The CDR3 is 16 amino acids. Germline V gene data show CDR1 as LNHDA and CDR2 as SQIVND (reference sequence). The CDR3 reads CASSMRTGANTGELFF. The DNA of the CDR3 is TGTGCCAGTAGTATGCGGACAGGGGCGAACACCGGGGAGCTGTTTTTT.

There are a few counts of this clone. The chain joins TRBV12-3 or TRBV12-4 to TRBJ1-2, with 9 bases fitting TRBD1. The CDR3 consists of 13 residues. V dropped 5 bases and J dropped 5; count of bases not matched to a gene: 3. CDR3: CASSKQGAYGYTF. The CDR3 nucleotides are TGTGCCAGCAGTAAACAGGGGGCGTATGGCTACACCTTC.

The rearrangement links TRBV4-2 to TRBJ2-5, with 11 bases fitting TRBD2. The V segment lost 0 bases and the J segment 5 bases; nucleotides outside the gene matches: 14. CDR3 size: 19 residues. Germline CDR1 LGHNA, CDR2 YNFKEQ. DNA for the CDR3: TGTGCCAGCAGCCAAGAACCCTCCCGCCCAGGGACTAGCGGCGAGACCCAGTACTTC. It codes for CASSQEPSRPGTSGETQYF.